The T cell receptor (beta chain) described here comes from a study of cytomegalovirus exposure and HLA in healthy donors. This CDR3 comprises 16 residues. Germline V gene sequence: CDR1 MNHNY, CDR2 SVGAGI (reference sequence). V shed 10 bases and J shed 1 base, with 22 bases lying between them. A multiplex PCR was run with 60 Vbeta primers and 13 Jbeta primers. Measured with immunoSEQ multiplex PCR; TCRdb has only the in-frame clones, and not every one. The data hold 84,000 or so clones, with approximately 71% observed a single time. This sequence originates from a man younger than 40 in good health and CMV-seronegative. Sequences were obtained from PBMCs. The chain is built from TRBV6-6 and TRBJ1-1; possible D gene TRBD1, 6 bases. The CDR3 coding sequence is TGTGCCACCAAAGGGGGATTGGGGCCGGGGAACACTGAAGCTTTCTTT. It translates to CATKGGLGPGNTEAFF.